This passage covers 7 T cell receptor beta chains from one sample sequenced in a study of T cell responses to AZD1222 COVID-19 vaccine. Clones were read by immunoSEQ multiplex PCR, and TCRdb kept only the in-frame ones, dropping some. The sample has around 160,000 clones; about 90% are singletons. Source: peripheral blood, taken 28 days after the second AZD1222 dose. Receptors originate from an adult who received the AZD1222 COVID-19 vaccine.

This sequence joins TRBV21-1 and TRBJ2-5; the DNA was not compared with TRBD2, the D call given in the table. TRBV21-1 is given as a pseudogene. This CDR3 spans 15 amino acids. The CDR3, as DNA: TGTGCCAGCAGCAAAGGACTAGCGGGCGGAGAGACCCAGTACTTC. Translation gives CASSKGLAGGETQYF.

CDR3 sequence (DNA): TGTGCCAGCACTCCCAGACTAGCGGGAGGGCATTTTGTTAATGAGCAGTTCTTC. It codes for CASTPRLAGGHFVNEQFF. V gene TRBV19 combines with J gene TRBJ2-1; 14 nucleotides line up with TRBD2. The CDR3 is 18 amino acids. Germline loops: CDR1 LNHDA, CDR2 SQIVND (reference sequence). The V and J ends lost 9 bases and 7 bases, in that order; junction bases with no gene match: 17.

V gene TRBV15 combines with J gene TRBJ1-4, with D maybe TRBD1 (5 bases). Trimming removed 3 bases from V and 7 bases from J, with 24 bases in between. The CDR3 runs 18 residues. In germline, CDR1 is LNHNV, CDR2 YYDKDF (reference sequence). The DNA for the CDR3 is TGTGCCACCAGCAGTCCCCGGACACGGTGGGCGCGAGGTGAAAAACTGTTTTTT. Its translation is CATSSPRTRWARGEKLFF.

This chain links TRBV5-8 with TRBJ1-2; the D gene is possibly TRBD1 (6 bases). Germline CDR1 reads SGHTS; CDR2 reads YDEGEE. Between the trimmed V and J ends, which lost 5 bases and 2 bases, there was a span of 22 bases. The CDR3 is 17 residues long. CDR3 amino acids: CASRSSRDNYLNYGYTF. CDR3 nucleotide sequence: TGTGCCAGCAGAAGTTCCCGGGACAATTACCTAAACTATGGCTACACCTTC.

CDR3 protein: CASSFPPVEQYF. CDR3 in DNA: TGTGCCAGCAGTTTCCCTCCGGTGGAGCAGTACTTC. The chain is built from TRBV27 and TRBJ2-7, with D unclear. The CDR3 loop spans 12 amino acids. The V end was cut by 3 bases, the J end by 7 bases, with 10 bases between. CDR1 MNHEY and CDR2 SMNVEV come from the germline V gene (reference sequence).

This clone has just one count. The chain links TRBV6-1 to TRBJ1-2; D remains ambiguous. V lost 0 bases and J lost 7, with 9 bases in between. Per the germline V gene, CDR1 is MNHNS and CDR2 is SASEGT. CDR3 length equals 13 residues. The CDR3 nucleotides are TGTGCCAGCAGTGAAGCACGGGTTGGTGGCTACACCTTC. This codes for CASSEARVGGYTF.

V usage is TRBV11-3 and J usage is TRBJ2-1; maybe TRBD2 (6 bases). CDR1 SGHNT and CDR2 YENEEA come from the germline V gene. Trimming pared 3 bases from V and 4 bases from J, leaving 10 bases between. This CDR3 is built from 14 residues. CDR3 DNA: TGTGCCAGCAGCTTTAGGGACTGGTACAATGAGCAGTTCTTC. This encodes CASSFRDWYNEQFF.